The source of this T cell receptor (beta chain) is a study of early T cells in non-severe SARS-CoV-2 infection. Study results and caveats: Anti-spike CD8 responses were favored by VDJdb matching, which missed private and CD4 specificities.

TCRdb passed the 5' RACE reads through MiXCR, listing each CDR3 protein once. The repertoire consists of around 58,000 distinct CDR3 sequences, with approximately 15% occurring once and the leading ten covering 9% to 10%. V lost 5 bases to trimming and J lost 4 bases; unmatched junction nucleotides: 12. This CDR3 has 16 residues. Germline V gene data show CDR1 as DFQATT and CDR2 as SNEGSKA (reference sequence). This clonotype was seen a few times. Its antigen remains unidentified. The sample in question was whole blood, obtained at baseline. The TCR sequence derives from an adult who was a healthcare worker with PCR-confirmed SARS-CoV-2 infection or an uninfected control (not recorded which). The genes are TRBV20-1 and TRBJ2-1; TRBD2 agrees at 9 bases. The CDR3 spells CSAQIERGAVYNEQFF. Written as DNA, the CDR3 is TGCAGTGCTCAGATTGAGCGGGGGGCGGTATACAATGAGCAGTTCTTC.